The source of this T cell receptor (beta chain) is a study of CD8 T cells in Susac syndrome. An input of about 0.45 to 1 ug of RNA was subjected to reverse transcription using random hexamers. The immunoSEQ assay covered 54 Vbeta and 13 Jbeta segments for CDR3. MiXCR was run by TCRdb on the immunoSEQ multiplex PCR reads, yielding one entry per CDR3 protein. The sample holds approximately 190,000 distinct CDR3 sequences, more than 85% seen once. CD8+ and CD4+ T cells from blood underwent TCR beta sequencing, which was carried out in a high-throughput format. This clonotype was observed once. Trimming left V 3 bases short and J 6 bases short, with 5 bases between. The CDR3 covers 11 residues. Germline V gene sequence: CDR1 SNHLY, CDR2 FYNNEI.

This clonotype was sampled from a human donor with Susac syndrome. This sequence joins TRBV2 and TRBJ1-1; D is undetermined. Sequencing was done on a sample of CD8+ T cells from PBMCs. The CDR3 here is CASSEWAEAFF. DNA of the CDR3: TGTGCCAGCAGTGAGTGGGCTGAAGCTTTCTTT.